The rows below give T cell receptor beta chains drawn from one sample of a study of blood T cell repertoires in COVID-19. The data were produced by immunoSEQ multiplex PCR, yet TCRdb's version contains in-frame clones alone and is incomplete. The data show tens of thousands of clones, 81% seen once. The material sequenced was peripheral blood. The source is an elderly woman with COVID-19, enrolled during active disease. Each CDR3 is given with its conserved first and last residue. The order of the fields is D gene, V gene, clone size, J gene, CDR3 protein, CDR3 DNA. A D gene is named only where the DNA matches it firmly. A row's size may be missing; if present it is once, few, many or a size class.

NA	TRBV3-1/TRBV3-2	NA	TRBJ2-5	CASSQTLSLETQYF	TGTGCCAGCAGCCAAACCCTTAGTCTGGAGACCCAGTACTTC
NA	TRBV6-4	NA	TRBJ2-1	CASSAQANNEQFF	TGTGCCAGCAGTGCGCAGGCGAACAATGAGCAGTTCTTC
NA	TRBV20-1	NA	TRBJ1-1	CSASPKNTEAFF	TGCAGTGCTAGTCCCAAGAACACTGAAGCTTTCTTT
NA	TRBV7-9	NA	TRBJ2-1	CASSGGLTAVEQFF	TGTGCCAGCAGCGGGGGACTTACAGCTGTTGAGCAGTTCTTC
TRBD2	TRBV27	NA	TRBJ2-5	CASKLAGGPQETQYF	TGTGCCAGCAAACTAGCGGGAGGGCCCCAAGAGACCCAGTACTTC
TRBD1	TRBV6-5	few	TRBJ2-1	CASRKGQDYNEQFF	TGTGCCAGCAGAAAAGGACAGGACTACAATGAGCAGTTCTTC
TRBD1	TRBV6-5	NA	TRBJ2-7	CASSYSGQGNNEQYF	TGTGCCAGCAGTTACTCGGGACAGGGGAATAACGAGCAGTACTTC
TRBD1	TRBV7-9	NA	TRBJ1-5	CASSRQGRDQPQHF	TGTGCCAGCAGCCGACAGGGACGGGATCAGCCCCAGCATTTT
NA	TRBV9	NA	TRBJ2-2	CASSPETGAGELFF	TGTGCCAGCAGCCCAGAGACAGGAGCCGGGGAGCTGTTTTTT
NA	TRBV5-1	NA	TRBJ1-1	CASSLALGDTEAFF	TGCGCCAGCAGCTTGGCCTTAGGGGACACTGAAGCTTTCTTT
NA	TRBV12-3/TRBV12-4	NA	TRBJ1-1	CASSLRENTEAFF	TGTGCCAGCAGTTTAAGGGAGAATACTGAAGCTTTCTTT
TRBD1	TRBV27	few	TRBJ1-1	CASSLGTGGKTEAFF	TGTGCCAGCAGTTTAGGGACAGGCGGGAAAACTGAAGCTTTCTTT
NA	TRBV6-5	NA	TRBJ2-7	CASSYPKASSYEQYF	TGTGCCAGCAGTTACCCAAAAGCTAGCTCCTACGAGCAGTACTTC
TRBD2	TRBV13	NA	TRBJ2-7	CASSPLAANYEQYF	TGTGCCAGCAGCCCTCTAGCGGCGAACTACGAGCAGTACTTC
NA	TRBV7-8	NA	TRBJ2-5	CASSPMRQETQYF	TGTGCCAGCAGCCCAATGAGACAAGAGACCCAGTACTTC
TRBD2	TRBV6-5	NA	TRBJ2-5	CASSSPASGSFRWYF	TGTGCCAGCAGTTCTCCTGCTAGCGGGAGTTTTAGGTGGTACTTC
TRBD1	TRBV18	NA	TRBJ2-5	CASSARLDRGRQETQYF	TGTGCCAGCTCTGCCCGCCTGGACAGGGGGCGCCAAGAGACCCAGTACTTC
TRBD2	TRBV7-7	NA	TRBJ2-5	CASSQGGGLGVETQYF	TGTGCTAGCAGCCAGGGAGGCGGACTAGGTGTGGAGACCCAGTACTTC
NA	TRBV19	few	TRBJ2-2	CASSAGLNTGELFF	TGTGCCAGTAGTGCGGGACTGAACACCGGGGAGCTGTTTTTT
NA	TRBV5-4	few	TRBJ1-3	CASSSLTSGNTIYF	TGTGCCAGCAGCTCACTTACCTCTGGAAACACCATATATTTT
TRBD2	TRBV9	NA	TRBJ2-1	CASSVATSPYNEQFF	TGTGCCAGCAGCGTAGCGACTAGCCCTTACAATGAGCAGTTCTTC
NA	TRBV7-9	NA	TRBJ2-2	CASSFFATGELFF	TGTGCCAGCAGCTTCTTTGCGACCGGGGAGCTGTTTTTT
NA	TRBV19	NA	TRBJ1-3	CASSIDASPGTTGNTIYF	TGTGCCAGTAGTATAGATGCAAGTCCGGGAACTACTGGAAACACCATATATTTT
NA	TRBV2	NA	TRBJ1-2	CASSLEEDSNYGYTF	TGTGCCAGCTCTTTGGAGGAAGACTCAAACTATGGCTACACCTTC
TRBD1	TRBV7-8	NA	TRBJ2-2	CASSLSPGGITGELFF	TGTGCCAGCAGCTTATCGCCAGGGGGCATTACCGGGGAGCTGTTTTTT
TRBD2	TRBV10-1	NA	TRBJ2-3	CATSGLAGAGFGDTQYF	TGCGCCACCTCGGGACTAGCGGGAGCGGGGTTTGGAGATACGCAGTATTTT
NA	TRBV24-1	NA	TRBJ2-6	CATSGPKGAFSGANVLTF	TGTGCCACCAGTGGCCCGAAGGGAGCCTTCTCTGGGGCCAACGTCCTGACTTTC
NA	TRBV9	NA	TRBJ2-3	CASTIHSGSTDTQYF	TGTGCCAGCACCATCCATAGCGGAAGCACAGATACGCAGTATTTT
TRBD2	TRBV3-1/TRBV3-2	NA	TRBJ2-1	CASSLSVAGTYNEQFF	TGTGCCAGCAGCCTATCGGTAGCGGGGACTTACAATGAGCAGTTCTTC
TRBD2	TRBV7-2	once	TRBJ2-1	CASSLGLANEQFF	TGTGCCAGCAGCTTGGGACTAGCGAATGAGCAGTTCTTC
TRBD1	TRBV3-1/TRBV3-2	NA	TRBJ1-5	CASSQGGTGSQPQHF	TGTGCCAGCAGCCAAGGGGGGACAGGGTCGCAGCCCCAGCATTTT
NA	TRBV7-2	NA	TRBJ2-5	CASSFLAETQYF	TGTGCCAGCAGCTTCCTAGCGGAGACCCAGTACTTC
TRBD1	TRBV5-1	NA	TRBJ2-4	CASSLAVTGGAKNIQYF	TGCGCCAGCAGCTTGGCCGTAACAGGGGGCGCCAAAAACATTCAGTACTTC
NA	TRBV6-5	NA	TRBJ2-5	CASSYSIGDQETQYF	TGTGCCAGCAGTTACTCGATCGGGGACCAAGAGACCCAGTACTTC
NA	TRBV6-4	NA	TRBJ2-2	CASSDRGASGELFF	TGTGCCAGCAGTGACCGGGGGGCGTCCGGGGAGCTGTTTTTT
TRBD2	TRBV10-3	NA	TRBJ2-3	CATGLGTDTQYF	TGTGCCACCGGACTAGGCACAGATACGCAGTATTTT
NA	TRBV4-1	NA	TRBJ2-1	CASSQSTEQFF	TGCGCCAGCAGCCAATCGACAGAGCAGTTCTTC
TRBD2	TRBV5-4	NA	TRBJ2-3	CASSLAASGKTDTQYF	TGTGCCAGCAGCTTGGCTGCTAGCGGGAAAACAGATACGCAGTATTTT
TRBD2	TRBV7-2	once	TRBJ2-5	CASSLRGSGTLETQYF	TGTGCCAGCAGCCTGAGGGGTAGCGGGACTTTAGAGACCCAGTACTTC
NA	TRBV7-9	once	TRBJ2-5	CASSSVQETQYF	TGTGCCAGCAGCTCCGTCCAAGAGACCCAGTACTTC
NA	TRBV19	NA	TRBJ1-4	CASTTLAGEKLFF	TGTGCCAGTACAACATTGGCGGGTGAAAAACTGTTTTTT
NA	TRBV6-1	NA	TRBJ2-1	CASSAGSPSSYNEQFF	TGTGCCAGCAGTGCAGGGTCACCGAGCTCCTACAATGAGCAGTTCTTC
NA	TRBV6-6	NA	TRBJ1-5	CASRPGGGWDQPQHF	TGTGCCAGCAGGCCTGGCGGAGGATGGGATCAGCCCCAGCATTTT
NA	TRBV5-1	NA	TRBJ2-7	CASSLETGVGEQYF	TGCGCCAGCAGCTTGGAAACGGGAGTCGGCGAGCAGTACTTC
TRBD1	TRBV19	NA	TRBJ1-6	CASRVRGRGLDSPLHF	TGTGCCAGTAGAGTGAGGGGCAGGGGGTTGGATTCACCCCTCCACTTT
TRBD1	TRBV10-2	NA	TRBJ1-6	CASRTTGANSPLHF	TGCGCCAGCAGAACCACAGGGGCGAATTCACCCCTCCACTTT
NA	TRBV2	few	TRBJ2-3	CASSGGGFSTDTQYF	TGTGCCAGCAGTGGGGGAGGTTTTAGCACAGATACGCAGTATTTT
NA	TRBV7-9	NA	TRBJ2-5	CASSLGHSGETQYF	TGTGCCAGCAGCTTAGGCCACTCGGGGGAGACCCAGTACTTC
TRBD1	TRBV20-1	NA	TRBJ1-1	CSAKGQGRAFF	TGCAGTGCTAAAGGACAGGGGAGAGCTTTCTTT
TRBD2	TRBV19	NA	TRBJ2-1	CASSNLAGAGYNEQFF	TGTGCCAGTAGTAACTTAGCGGGAGCTGGGTACAATGAGCAGTTCTTC
NA	TRBV27	NA	TRBJ2-3	CASSPDRRSTDTQYF	TGTGCCAGCAGCCCCGACAGGCGTAGCACAGATACGCAGTATTTT
TRBD1	TRBV19	NA	TRBJ1-1	CASRGQGITEAFF	TGTGCCAGTAGGGGACAGGGGATCACTGAAGCTTTCTTT
TRBD1	TRBV6-2/TRBV6-3	NA	TRBJ1-2	CASSYLQGNYGYTF	TGTGCCAGCAGTTACCTACAGGGGAACTATGGCTACACCTTC